The 32 T cell receptor beta chains in this list originate from one sample, sequenced in a study of T cell responses to AZD1222 COVID-19 vaccine. The protocol was immunoSEQ multiplex PCR, while the TCRdb copy is restricted to in-frame clones and leaves out a portion. The sample has roughly 150,000 clones, 90% to 95% seen once. Sequencing used peripheral blood, obtained 28 days after the second AZD1222 dose. These receptors all come from an adult who received the AZD1222 COVID-19 vaccine.

The chain has TRBV27 and TRBJ1-5, with 8 bases that match TRBD1. The CDR3 spans 15 residues. The J segment lost 5 bases and the V segment lost 5 bases, leaving 8 bases of the junction unmatched. CDR1 is MNHEY and CDR2 is SMNVEV in the germline V gene (reference sequence). The CDR3, as DNA: TGTGCCAGCAGTCAGAACACAGGGGGGGATCAGCCCCAGCATTTT. Residues: CASSQNTGGDQPQHF.

V gene TRBV19 combines with J gene TRBJ1-1; 7 bases are a match to TRBD1. The ends lost 7 bases at V and 2 bases at J; junction bases unmatched: 10. CDR3 length: 15 residues. Per the germline V gene, CDR1 is LNHDA and CDR2 is SQIVND (reference sequence). This chain's CDR3 is CASTHPRGGNTEAFF. CDR3 bases: TGTGCCAGTACCCACCCCAGGGGGGGAAACACTGAAGCTTTCTTT.

The chain uses TRBV7-3 and TRBJ1-6; tentative D call: TRBD1 (5 bases). Deletions cut 1 base from V and 10 bases from J, with 14 bases between. The germline CDR1 and CDR2 sequences are SGHTA and FQGTGA. This CDR3 comprises 15 residues. The CDR3 loop is CASSLNGQGSSPLHF. CDR3 bases: TGTGCCAGCAGCTTAAACGGGCAGGGCTCCTCACCCCTCCACTTT.

The V and J genes are TRBV12-3 or TRBV12-4 and TRBJ2-5; D gene uncertain. The ends were cut back, 1 base at V and 5 bases at J, with 8 bases in the middle. This CDR3 contains 13 residues. The CDR3 here is CASSLVGWETQYF. CDR3 DNA sequence: TGTGCCAGCAGTTTAGTGGGCTGGGAGACCCAGTACTTC.

The chain carries TRBV9 and TRBJ2-2; a weak D match, TRBD2 (5 bases). This CDR3 is 17 amino acids long. V lost 4 bases and J 0 bases, leaving 16 bases between the germline ends. The germline gives CDR1 SGDLS, CDR2 YYNGEE. CDR3 nucleotide sequence: TGTGCCAGCAGCCTCCTAATTGGCGGGTCGAACACCGGGGAGCTGTTTTTT. This encodes CASSLLIGGSNTGELFF.

This chain joins TRBV7-6 and TRBJ1-1; no clear D. The CDR3 covers 16 residues. Germline loops: CDR1 SGHVS, CDR2 FNYEAQ. The ends were cut back, 6 bases at V and 0 bases at J, with 17 bases in the middle. CDR3 residues: CASRLGPPHMNTEAFF. In DNA, the CDR3 is TGTGCCAGCAGGCTCGGACCCCCGCACATGAACACTGAAGCTTTCTTT. Full variable domain (missing parts from reference TRBV7-6 and TRBJ1-1): GAGVSQSPRYKVTKRGQDVALRCDPISGHVSLYWYRQALGQGPEFLTYFNYEAQQDKSGLPNDRFSAERPEGSISTLTIQRTEQRDSAMYRCASRLGPPHMNTEAFFGQGTRLTVV.

This chain joins TRBV4-2 and TRBJ2-3, with TRBD2 matching 9 bases. This CDR3 region has 14 residues. Per the germline V gene, CDR1 is LGHNA and CDR2 is YNFKEQ. J lost 7 bases, V lost 3 bases, and 5 bases had no gene match. In nucleotides, the CDR3 is TGTGCCAGCAGCCACCAGCGGGGGGAAAATACGCAGTATTTT. Protein: CASSHQRGENTQYF.

The chain links TRBV5-4 to TRBJ1-2; 8 nucleotides line up with TRBD1. CDR1 and CDR2 (germline): SGHNT, YYREEE (reference sequence). The CDR3 spans 15 residues. V was clipped by 0 bases and J by 5 bases; unmatched bases: 6. The CDR3 sequence: CASSLGDRGVYGYTF. In nucleotides, the CDR3 is TGTGCCAGCAGCTTGGGTGACAGGGGAGTTTATGGCTACACCTTC. Full variable domain (rest looked up from reference TRBV5-4 and TRBJ1-2): ETGVTQSPTHLIKTRGQQVTLRCSSQSGHNTVSWYQQALGQGPQFIFQYYREEENGRGNFPPRFSGLQFPNYSSELNVNALELDDSALYLCASSLGDRGVYGYTFGSGTRLTVV.

Remarks on this clone: Other DNA sequences of this sample code for an identical CDR3. As DNA, the CDR3 is TGTGCCAGCAGTTTCGTGGAAAACACTGAAGCTTTCTTT. Protein product: CASSFVENTEAFF. The rearrangement uses TRBV27 and TRBJ1-1; the D is unclear. The CDR3 sequence is 13 residues long. The V gene lost 3 bases and the J gene lost 2 bases, with 7 bases spanning the gap. From germline, CDR1 is MNHEY and CDR2 SMNVEV (reference sequence).

The table lists this clone with a count of one. V is TRBV3-1 (or the pseudogene TRBV3-2) and J is TRBJ1-1; no firm D call. V shed 4 bases and J shed 6 bases, with 15 bases lying between them. CDR1 and CDR2 (germline): LGHDT, YNNKEL (reference sequence). This CDR3 spans 14 amino acids. The CDR3 loop is CASSLIFWSPEAFF. CDR3 DNA sequence: TGTGCCAGCAGCCTCATATTCTGGAGCCCTGAAGCTTTCTTT.

This clone was seen only once. CDR3 DNA sequence: TGTGCCAGCAGGGAAGTACCGCCGGCTGAAGCTTTCTTT. This codes for CASREVPPAEAFF. V usage is TRBV6-4 and J usage is TRBJ1-1; unclear D gene. The germline CDR1 and CDR2 sequences are MRHNA and SNTAGT. The CDR3 covers 13 residues. The V end was cut by 6 bases, the J end by 6 bases, with 14 bases between.

This chain connects TRBV2 to TRBJ1-2, with TRBD1 as a possible D gene (5 bases). The ends were cut back, 6 bases at V and 3 bases at J, with 14 bases in the middle. Germline-derived CDR1 and CDR2 are SNHLY and FYNNEI. The CDR3 runs to 14 residues. The CDR3 nucleotides read TGTGCCAGCAGGGGGGACGACAGCTACTATGGCTACACCTTC. It translates to CASRGDDSYYGYTF.

The chain has TRBV15 and TRBJ2-3; D is unresolved. V was shortened by 3 bases and J by 3 bases, with 10 bases between the two germline ends. The germline CDR1 and CDR2 sequences are LNHNV and YYDKDF (reference sequence). The CDR3 runs to 14 residues. The CDR3 nucleotides are TGTGCCACCAGCAGGAGAGACGGAACAGATACGCAGTATTTT. Translated: CATSRRDGTDTQYF.

This chain links TRBV27 with TRBJ2-1; perhaps TRBD2 as D (5 bases). V dropped 0 bases and J dropped 5 bases, with 5 bases sitting between them. CDR1 MNHEY and CDR2 SMNVEV come from the germline V gene (reference sequence). The CDR3 contains 13 residues. The CDR3, as DNA: TGTGCCAGCAGTTTATCGAGGGACAATGAGCAGTTCTTC. It specifies CASSLSRDNEQFF.

The V call is TRBV12-3 or TRBV12-4, the J call TRBJ1-2, with a tentative D call TRBD1 (5 bases). The CDR3 runs to 13 residues. Trimming took off 5 bases at V and 2 bases at J, with 9 bases between the two ends. CDR3 bases: TGTGCCAGCAGTCCATGGGGGAACTATGGCTACACCTTC. This gives the protein CASSPWGNYGYTF.

The chain uses TRBV6-4 and TRBJ2-2; a weak D match, TRBD2 (5 bases). Trimming cost V 4 bases and J 4 bases, with 10 bases left between them. From germline, CDR1 is MRHNA and CDR2 SNTAGT. The CDR3 has 14 amino acids. The DNA of the CDR3 is TGTGCCAGCAGTGCGGGATTTAGCACCGGGGAGCTGTTTTTT. Translated, it gives CASSAGFSTGELFF.

The chain recombines TRBV28 with TRBJ2-4, with 8 bases matching TRBD2. The CDR3 runs to 16 residues. Germline V gene lookup returns CDR1 MDHEN and CDR2 SYDVKM. V dropped 3 bases and J dropped 5; count of bases not matched to a gene: 9. This CDR3 reads CASSFYPGGSENIQYF. The CDR3 DNA reads as TGTGCCAGCAGTTTTTATCCGGGAGGGTCGGAAAACATTCAGTACTTC. Variable domain in full (rest from reference TRBV28 and TRBJ2-4): DVKVTQSSRYLVKRTGEKVFLECVQDMDHENMFWYRQDPGLGLRLIYFSYDVKMKEKGDIPEGYSVSREKKERFSLILESASTNQTSMYLCASSFYPGGSENIQYFGAGTRLSVL.

The chain links TRBV10-1 to TRBJ1-2; D ambiguous. V lost 8 bases and J 4 bases, leaving 11 bases between the germline ends. Germline V gene data show CDR1 as WNHNN and CDR2 as SYGVQD (reference sequence). The CDR3 is 12 amino acids. CDR3 loop: CASESGSYGYTF. The CDR3 DNA reads as TGCGCCAGCGAAAGCGGAAGCTATGGCTACACCTTC.

This chain uses TRBV5-8 with TRBJ1-3; 8 bases line up with TRBD1. Germline V gene lookup returns CDR1 SGHTS and CDR2 YDEGEE. Trimming removed 4 bases from V and 7 bases from J; junction bases left unmatched: 7. The CDR3 is made up of 14 amino acids. The CDR3, as DNA: TGTGCCAGCAGCCTCGACAGGGGTGGGAACACCATATATTTT. Protein sequence: CASSLDRGGNTIYF. Full variable domain (remainder filled in from reference TRBV5-8 and TRBJ1-3): EAGVTQSPTHLIKTRGQQATLRCSPISGHTSVYWYQQALGLGLQFLLWYDEGEERNRGNFPPRFSGRQFPNYSSELNVNALELEDSALYLCASSLDRGGNTIYFGEGSWLTVV.

This clone is a singleton in its sample. This chain links TRBV29-1 with TRBJ2-7; tentative D call: TRBD2 (5 bases). Looked up from germline, CDR1 is SQVTM and CDR2 is ANQGSEA. This CDR3 comprises 14 residues. V was trimmed by 0 bases and J by 5 bases, leaving 14 bases between them. The CDR3 bases are TGCAGCGTTGAAGATCCAGAGGGTAGCCACGAGCAGTACTTC. It specifies CSVEDPEGSHEQYF.

The CDR3 protein is CASSGETGGTGNTIYF. The CDR3, as DNA: TGTGCCAGCAGTGGAGAGACAGGGGGGACCGGAAACACCATATATTTT. V is TRBV6-1 and J is TRBJ1-3; 9 bases are shared with TRBD1. From germline, CDR1 is MNHNS and CDR2 SASEGT. The ends lost 4 bases at V and 4 bases at J; junction bases unmatched: 8. This CDR3 comprises 16 residues.

This clone was seen a few times. The rearrangement uses TRBV18 and TRBJ1-3; 9 bases map to TRBD1. This CDR3 contains 16 residues. From germline, CDR1 is KGHSH and CDR2 LQKENI. J lost 0 bases, V lost 3 bases, and 3 bases had no gene match. The CDR3 DNA sequence: TGTGCCAGCTCACCGGGACAGGGATACTCTGGAAACACCATATATTTT. Translated, it gives CASSPGQGYSGNTIYF.

This clone came up a few times. The chain is built from TRBV6-1 and TRBJ1-6; D not resolved. Deletions cut 3 bases from V and 5 bases from J, with 11 bases between. Germline CDR1 is MNHNS and CDR2 is SASEGT. CDR3 length equals 15 residues. The CDR3 loop reads CASSDRAENNSPLHF. Written as DNA, the CDR3 is TGTGCCAGCAGTGATAGGGCAGAAAATAATTCACCCCTCCACTTT.

This chain links TRBV11-1 with TRBJ1-6, with no clear D. The V gene lost 2 bases and the J gene lost 6 bases, with 8 bases spanning the gap. CDR3 length equals 14 residues. In germline, CDR1 is SGHAT, CDR2 FQDESV (reference sequence). This CDR3 is CASSLKQINSPLHF. In DNA form, the CDR3 reads TGTGCCAGCAGCTTAAAACAGATTAATTCACCCCTCCACTTT.

V gene TRBV2 combines with J gene TRBJ2-7, with TRBD1 identical over 8 bases. CDR1 is SNHLY, CDR2 FYNNEI, per germline. The trim removed 6 bases at V and 3 bases at J, leaving 1 base unmatched. This CDR3 has 12 amino acids. CDR3 DNA sequence: TGTGCCAGCAGGGACAGGGTCTACGAGCAGTACTTC. Its protein product is CASRDRVYEQYF.

V usage is TRBV5-1 and J usage is TRBJ1-1; D might be TRBD1 (5 bases). The CDR3 has 14 residues. Trimming shortened V by 2 bases and J by 1 base, and 9 bases separated the two germline ends. Germline CDR1 is SGHRS and CDR2 is YFSETQ. CDR3 bases: TGCGCCAGCAGCTTCGGGGGAGGGAACACTGAAGCTTTCTTT. As protein: CASSFGGGNTEAFF.

The CDR3 DNA reads as TGCGCCAGCAGCCAAGATCTCGGGACAGACGACGAGCAGTACTTC. This encodes CASSQDLGTDDEQYF. The rearrangement uses TRBV4-3 and TRBJ2-7, with 7 bases identical to TRBD1. Germline V gene sequence: CDR1 LGHNA, CDR2 YSLEER. The CDR3 is 15 amino acids. The V gene end was trimmed by 0 bases and the J gene end by 5 bases; junction bases not matched to a gene: 7.

The CDR3 region has the DNA TGTGCCAGCAGCTTAGCCACATCTGACTACGAGCAGTACTTC. Translation: CASSLATSDYEQYF. The chain is built from TRBV7-2 and TRBJ2-7, with D unclear. The CDR3 is made up of 14 amino acids. CDR1 is SGHTA and CDR2 is FQGNSA in the germline V gene. V lost 0 bases and J lost 3, with 9 bases in between.

V gene TRBV7-9 combines with J gene TRBJ1-2; D gene ambiguous. Between the trimmed V and J ends, which lost 5 bases and 8 bases, there was a span of 15 bases. CDR1 and CDR2 from the germline V gene are SEHNR and FQNEAQ (reference sequence). CDR3 size: 13 residues. CDR3 nucleotides: TGTGCCAGCAGCCCGGATCCCAAGGAGGGCTACACCTTC. This gives the protein CASSPDPKEGYTF.

CDR3 residues: CASSLGERTQYF. In DNA, the CDR3 is TGTGCCAGCAGCTTGGGTGAGCGGACGCAGTATTTT. This chain connects TRBV11-2 to TRBJ2-3; tentative D call: TRBD2 (5 bases). Germline-derived CDR1 and CDR2 are SGHAT and FQNNGV. This CDR3 has 12 residues. The germline V and J ends were trimmed by 3 bases and 9 bases, with 10 bases remaining between them. The entire variable domain, with the rest obtained from reference TRBV11-2 and TRBJ2-3, is as follows: EAGVAQSPRYKIIEKRQSVAFWCNPISGHATLYWYQQILGQGPKLLIQFQNNGVVDDSQLPKDRFSAERLKGVDSTLKIQPAKLEDSAVYLCASSLGERTQYFGPGTRLTVL.

V is TRBV7-9 and J is TRBJ1-4; 10 bases are a match to TRBD1. Trimming removed 5 bases from V and 2 bases from J; junction bases left unmatched: 5. Per germline, CDR1 SEHNR and CDR2 FQNEAQ (reference sequence). This CDR3 region has 16 residues. For the CDR3, the DNA is TGTGCCAGCAGCACTGGGACAGGGGCGACTAATGAAAAACTGTTTTTT. Residues: CASSTGTGATNEKLFF.

This chain uses TRBV27 with TRBJ2-7; no reliable D call. This CDR3 comprises 12 residues. Germline CDR1 MNHEY, CDR2 SMNVEV (reference sequence). Trimming took off 0 bases at V and 3 bases at J, with 3 bases between the two ends. Here the CDR3 reads CASSLSGYEQYF. CDR3 bases: TGTGCCAGCAGTTTATCTGGCTACGAGCAGTACTTC.